The 18 T cell receptor beta chains presented below share a single source sample, sequenced in a study of blood T cell repertoires in COVID-19. Some clones are missing from TCRdb's copy, which holds only in-frame ones; the method was immunoSEQ multiplex PCR. The data contain 200,000 to 250,000 clones, roughly 90% of them singletons. Specimen: peripheral blood. The receptor source for this set is a woman aged 55 to 70 with acute or convalescent COVID-19.

The gene calls are TRBV9 and TRBJ2-3, with TRBD2 matching over 13 bases. J was trimmed by 0 bases and V by 4 bases; bases with no gene match: 8. This CDR3 has 18 residues. The germline gives CDR1 SGDLS, CDR2 YYNGEE. The CDR3 spells CASSTLTSGGLSTDTQYF. CDR3 in DNA: TGTGCCAGCAGCACCCTGACTAGCGGGGGGCTAAGCACAGATACGCAGTATTTT.

The chain carries TRBV4-1 and TRBJ1-1; D is unresolved. Germline CDR1 is MGHRA and CDR2 is YSYEKL. Trimming cost V 4 bases and J 2 bases, with 11 bases left between them. CDR3 length: 14 residues. CDR3 amino acids: CASSPRTFNTEAFF. The CDR3 DNA follows: TGCGCCAGCAGCCCCAGGACTTTTAACACTGAAGCTTTCTTT.

V and J are TRBV7-8 and TRBJ1-5; 10 bases line up with TRBD1. J gave up 4 bases and V 1 base, and 7 bases lay outside the gene matches. Per the germline V gene, CDR1 is SGHVS and CDR2 is FQNEAQ. This CDR3 has 17 residues. CDR3 loop: CASSLGWDRGSNQPQHF. The CDR3 region has the DNA TGTGCCAGCAGCTTAGGTTGGGACAGGGGTTCTAATCAGCCCCAGCATTTT.

The chain is built from TRBV15 and TRBJ1-3; 8 nucleotides align to TRBD1. Germline V CDR1 and CDR2: LNHNV, YYDKDF (reference sequence). This CDR3 region has 15 residues. V dropped 2 bases and J dropped 3; count of bases not matched to a gene: 3. The CDR3, as DNA: TGTGCCACCAGCAGAAAGACAGGGGATGGAAACACCATATATTTT. It encodes CATSRKTGDGNTIYF.

The chain employs TRBV7-3 and TRBJ1-1; no clear D gene. Trimming took off 3 bases at V and 1 base at J, with 6 bases between the two ends. Germline V gene sequence: CDR1 SGHTA, CDR2 FQGTGA. The CDR3 consists of 13 residues. This CDR3 is CASSFSQNTEAFF. Written as DNA, the CDR3 is TGTGCCAGCAGCTTTAGTCAGAACACTGAAGCTTTCTTT.

This chain joins TRBV11-2 and TRBJ2-7; D is perhaps TRBD1 (6 bases). The CDR3 sequence is 18 residues long. The germline gives CDR1 SGHAT, CDR2 FQNNGV. V gave up 0 bases and J gave up 1 base, with 19 bases separating them. This CDR3 is CASSLEDTRGHLSYEQYF. The CDR3 DNA reads TGTGCCAGCAGCTTAGAAGATACCCGGGGACACCTTTCCTACGAGCAGTACTTC. The complete variable domain, with remaining parts taken from reference TRBV11-2 and TRBJ2-7, reads EAGVAQSPRYKIIEKRQSVAFWCNPISGHATLYWYQQILGQGPKLLIQFQNNGVVDDSQLPKDRFSAERLKGVDSTLKIQPAKLEDSAVYLCASSLEDTRGHLSYEQYFGPGTRLTVT.

This clone was counted once. The V call is TRBV25-1, the J call TRBJ2-7; 8 nucleotides line up with TRBD1. Germline V gene sequence: CDR1 MGHDK, CDR2 SYGVNS. The trim removed 6 bases at V and 3 bases at J, leaving 7 bases unmatched. This CDR3 is 14 amino acids long. The CDR3 DNA sequence: TGTGCCAGCAGGCCGACAGGGGCAAGCTACGAGCAGTACTTC. Translated: CASRPTGASYEQYF.

J is TRBJ1-2 and V is TRBV5-1; TRBD1 might be the D (6 bases). Trimming shortened V by 4 bases and J by 3 bases, and 13 bases separated the two germline ends. Germline V CDR1 and CDR2: SGHRS, YFSETQ. This CDR3 is 14 amino acids long. The chain's CDR3 is CASSPRGPDYGYTF. CDR3 nucleotides: TGCGCCAGCAGCCCCAGGGGCCCTGACTATGGCTACACCTTC.

This chain connects TRBV11-3 to TRBJ2-2, with 10 bases aligning to TRBD2. This CDR3 region has 15 residues. Germline lookup yields CDR1 SGHNT and CDR2 YENEEA. The ends lost 5 bases at V and 4 bases at J; junction bases unmatched: 4. DNA of the CDR3: TGTGCCAGCAGCCCAAGCGGGGGGGCCACCGGGGAGCTGTTTTTT. As protein: CASSPSGGATGELFF.

This chain uses TRBV12-5 with TRBJ2-4, with D tentatively TRBD1 (6 bases). The CDR3 runs to 18 residues. Trimming took 5 bases from V and 1 from J, leaving 21 bases between them. The germline CDR1 and CDR2 sequences are LGHNT and FRNRAP. CDR3 in DNA: TGTGCTAGTGGTCCCTACCTAGGACAGACCCTGGCCAAAAACATTCAGTACTTC. This codes for CASGPYLGQTLAKNIQYF.

The chain is built from TRBV9 and TRBJ2-7, with TRBD1 matching 7 bases. Germline V gene sequence: CDR1 SGDLS, CDR2 YYNGEE. CDR3 size: 15 residues. Trimming removed 5 bases from V and 1 base from J; junction bases left unmatched: 9. The CDR3 DNA reads TGTGCCAGCAGTGCAGGACAGGCCGGTTCCTACGAGCAGTACTTC. Translated: CASSAGQAGSYEQYF.

V gene TRBV19 combines with J gene TRBJ1-6; 8 nucleotides match TRBD1. CDR3 size: 14 residues. V was pared by 2 bases and J by 8 bases, with 2 bases of the junction left unmatched. From germline, CDR1 is LNHDA and CDR2 SQIVND (reference sequence). The CDR3 sequence is CASSIQGADSPLHF. In nucleotides, the CDR3 is TGTGCCAGTAGTATACAGGGGGCGGATTCACCCCTCCACTTT.

This rearrangement joins TRBV2 to TRBJ1-1, with 8 bases aligning to TRBD1. The CDR3 has 14 amino acids. CDR1 is SNHLY and CDR2 is FYNNEI in the germline V gene. V trimming: 4 bases; J trimming: 3 bases; junction bases outside the gene matches: 4. CDR3 in amino acids: CASSAGTGYTEAFF. The CDR3 DNA is TGTGCCAGCAGTGCCGGGACAGGATACACTGAAGCTTTCTTT.

This sequence joins TRBV27 and TRBJ2-7; 7 bases agree with TRBD1. The CDR3 runs to 14 residues. Trimming cost V 2 bases and J 3 bases; bases outside gene matches: 4. Per germline, CDR1 MNHEY and CDR2 SMNVEV (reference sequence). DNA for the CDR3: TGTGCCAGCAGTTTAAGTCAGGGGGTCTACGAGCAGTACTTC. Residues: CASSLSQGVYEQYF.

The V call is TRBV5-1, the J call TRBJ1-4, with a tentative D call TRBD1 (6 bases). The V end lost 5 bases, the J end lost 2 bases, and 7 bases lay between the germline ends. The germline CDR1 and CDR2 sequences are SGHRS and YFSETQ. This CDR3 is 13 amino acids long. The CDR3 DNA reads as TGCGCCAGCAGGGACAGTACTAATGAAAAACTGTTTTTT. Translated: CASRDSTNEKLFF.

This chain connects TRBV6-5 to TRBJ2-7, with TRBD1 as a possible D gene (6 bases). V lost 6 bases to trimming and J lost 5 bases, with 17 bases between them. Germline V CDR1 and CDR2: MNHEY, SVGAGI. This CDR3 comprises 14 residues. The CDR3 coding sequence is TGTGCCAGCAGCCCGTACGCGACAGGTAACGAGCAGTACTTC. As protein: CASSPYATGNEQYF.

This chain connects TRBV10-3 to TRBJ1-1, with 8 bases matching TRBD1. The CDR3 is 14 residues long. Unmatched junction bases numbered 11, after V lost 10 bases and J lost 4 bases. Germline loops: CDR1 ENHRY, CDR2 SYGVKD. The CDR3 DNA reads as TGTGCCACCCTCTACCGGACAGGGAGCACTGAAGCTTTCTTT. Residues: CATLYRTGSTEAFF.

This clone has more than one count but fewer than ten. The V gene is TRBV29-1, the J gene TRBJ1-2, with 9 positions matching TRBD1. The germline gives CDR1 SQVTM, CDR2 ANQGSEA. V lost 8 bases, J lost 0 bases, and 7 bases stayed unmatched. The CDR3 has 14 residues. CDR3 DNA sequence: TGCAGCACAAAGGGGACAGGGACTAACTATGGCTACACCTTC. Its translation: CSTKGTGTNYGYTF.